One and the same sample provided the 20 T cell receptor beta chains below, sequenced in a study of shared clonotypes between healthy human individuals. The assay was immunoSEQ multiplex PCR, and TCRdb's table has in-frame clones only and misses some. Of more than 1 million clones in the sample, approximately 80% were seen once. Source material: memory CD4+ T cells from PBMCs. Subset here: CD45RA-negative fraction. All receptors come from a man aged 18-30 years in good health. Some clones in this sample may be carry-over from other donors' samples.

The rearrangement joins TRBV6-5 to TRBJ1-5, with D perhaps matching TRBD1 (5 bases). V was shortened by 0 bases and J by 12 bases, with 15 bases between the two germline ends. The CDR3 is 14 residues long. Germline values: CDR1 MNHEY, CDR2 SVGAGI. CDR3 amino acids: CASSYSHPRGIQHF. CDR3 nucleotides: TGTGCCAGCAGTTACTCTCACCCTAGGGGAATCCAGCATTTT.

This clone was seen more than once but under ten times. J is TRBJ2-3 and V is TRBV18, with TRBD2 identical over 8 bases. Germline CDR1 and CDR2: KGHSH and LQKENI. The CDR3 is 15 residues long. The junction had 8 bases not matched to a gene; V was cut back by 8 bases and J by 1 base. The CDR3 DNA reads TGTGCCAGCCACATAGCGGGATTCGGCACAGATACGCAGTATTTT. This sequence encodes CASHIAGFGTDTQYF.

This rearrangement joins TRBV2 to TRBJ2-5; 16 positions agree with TRBD2. CDR3 size: 20 residues. Germline V gene data show CDR1 as SNHLY and CDR2 as FYNNEI. Trimming removed 10 bases from V and 5 bases from J; junction bases left unmatched: 22. CDR3 loop: CATDLVAGTSGRASLETQYF. The CDR3 DNA reads as TGTGCCACCGATTTAGTAGCCGGGACTAGCGGGAGGGCCAGTCTCGAGACCCAGTACTTC.

This clone appeared a few times. Other DNA sequences of this sample code for an identical CDR3. The V call is TRBV4-2, the J call TRBJ1-1; weak D call: TRBD1 (5 bases). Germline loops: CDR1 LGHNA, CDR2 YNFKEQ. The CDR3 runs to 14 residues. Trimming took off 0 bases at V and 3 bases at J, with 8 bases between the two ends. CDR3 nucleotide sequence: TGTGCCAGCAGCCAAGATGGCAGGGACACTGAAGCTTTCTTT. Amino acid sequence: CASSQDGRDTEAFF.

The chain combines TRBV6-5 with TRBJ2-2; D might be TRBD2 (6 bases). In germline, CDR1 is MNHEY, CDR2 SVGAGI. The CDR3 has 13 residues. Trimming removed 8 bases from V and 4 bases from J, with 11 bases in between. The DNA of the CDR3 is TGTGCCAGCCTCGGGGGATTCACCGGGGAGCTGTTTTTT. Translating gives CASLGGFTGELFF.

The chain couples TRBV28 to TRBJ2-3; 7 bases line up with TRBD1. V was clipped by 2 bases and J by 4 bases; unmatched bases: 3. From germline, CDR1 is MDHEN and CDR2 SYDVKM. CDR3 length: 14 amino acids. The CDR3 reads CASSLQGVADTQYF. The CDR3 region has the DNA TGTGCCAGCAGTTTACAGGGGGTTGCAGATACGCAGTATTTT.

J is TRBJ2-5 and V is TRBV18; 8 bases match TRBD1. CDR1 is KGHSH and CDR2 is LQKENI in the germline V gene. CDR3 length: 14 residues. Trimming removed 3 bases from V and 5 bases from J; junction bases left unmatched: 5. Here the CDR3 DNA reads TGTGCCAGCTCACCGGACAGGGAAGGGGAGACCCAGTACTTC. It is translated as CASSPDREGETQYF. Complete variable domain (other parts from reference TRBV18 and TRBJ2-5): NAGVMQNPRHLVRRRGQEARLRCSPMKGHSHVYWYRQLPEEGLKFMVYLQKENIIDESGMPKERFSAEFPKEGPSILRIQQVVRGDSAAYFCASSPDREGETQYFGPGTRLLVL.

The gene calls are TRBV11-3 and TRBJ2-5, with no clear D. V lost 0 bases and J 2 bases, leaving 4 bases between the germline ends. Germline V gene data show CDR1 as SGHNT and CDR2 as YENEEA. The CDR3 runs to 13 residues. Here the CDR3 DNA reads TGTGCCAGCAGCTTAGACGCTCAAGAGACCCAGTACTTC. It is translated as CASSLDAQETQYF.

The chain has TRBV5-6 and TRBJ1-4; D is perhaps TRBD1 (5 bases). CDR3 length: 13 residues. Germline V gene lookup returns CDR1 SGHDT and CDR2 YYEEEE. The ends were cut back, 5 bases at V and 10 bases at J, with 15 bases in the middle. CDR3 amino acids: CASRSQGGRKLFF. The CDR3 coding sequence is TGTGCCAGCAGAAGCCAGGGCGGTAGAAAACTGTTTTTT.

The J gene is TRBJ1-2, the V gene TRBV11-2; D possibly corresponds to TRBD1 (5 bases). The CDR3 runs 15 residues. V was pared by 5 bases and J by 0 bases, with 13 bases between. From germline, CDR1 is SGHAT and CDR2 FQNNGV. In DNA form, the CDR3 reads TGTGCCAGCAGCCACCCACGACAGTCTAACTATGGCTACACCTTC. Translated, it gives CASSHPRQSNYGYTF.

This clone was seen only a few times. V and J are TRBV2 and TRBJ1-1; a weak D match, TRBD1 (6 bases). The CDR3 extends over 13 amino acids. Between the trimmed V and J ends, which lost 6 bases and 1 base, there was a span of 9 bases. Germline values: CDR1 SNHLY, CDR2 FYNNEI. CDR3 DNA: TGTGCCAGCAGGGGACACCAGAACACTGAAGCTTTCTTT. It encodes CASRGHQNTEAFF.

V usage is TRBV5-4 and J usage is TRBJ1-2, with D hard to call. The germline gives CDR1 SGHNT, CDR2 YYREEE (reference sequence). CDR3 length: 14 residues. V shed 2 bases and J shed 4 bases, with 12 bases lying between them. Here the CDR3 DNA reads TGTGCCAGCAGCTTCCCCGGAGGAAGCTATGGCTACACCTTC. Encoded protein: CASSFPGGSYGYTF.

This clone was picked up one time. The V gene is TRBV29-1, the J gene TRBJ2-5; 11 bases are shared with TRBD2. The DNA matches TRBJ2-7 better at its end, which makes the J call doubtful. Germline V gene sequence: CDR1 SQVTM, CDR2 ANQGSEA. There are 13 residues in the CDR3. This chain's CDR3 is CSATSGIGYEQYF. In DNA form, the CDR3 reads TGCAGCGCGACTAGCGGGATTGGCTACGAGCAGTACTTC.

This clone occurred a few times. The chain joins TRBV2 to TRBJ1-1; D call uncertain. V was trimmed by 6 bases and J by 1 base, leaving 24 bases between them. The germline V gene encodes CDR1 SNHLY and CDR2 FYNNEI. The CDR3 extends over 18 amino acids. CDR3 DNA sequence: TGTGCCAGCAGGGTTGACGGAAGGCATTTCACGGGGAACACTGAAGCTTTCTTT. Residues: CASRVDGRHFTGNTEAFF. The full variable domain, in which reference TRBV2 and TRBJ1-1 provide the parts outside the CDR3, is EPEVTQTPSHQVTQMGQEVILRCVPISNHLYFYWYRQILGQKVEFLVSFYNNEISEKSEIFDDQFSVERPDGSNFTLKIRSTKLEDSAMYFCASRVDGRHFTGNTEAFFGQGTRLTVV.

V and J are TRBV30 and TRBJ2-3; D is uncertain. The CDR3 covers 13 residues. The V end lost 4 bases, the J end lost 3 bases, and 11 bases lay between the germline ends. Germline values: CDR1 GTSNPN, CDR2 SVGIG (reference sequence). The DNA for the CDR3 is TGTGCCTGGACGCGGTATAGGACAGATACGCAGTATTTT. Amino acids: CAWTRYRTDTQYF.

The chain has TRBV4-2 and TRBJ1-2; D may be TRBD1 (6 bases). The CDR3 is 16 residues long. V was pared by 4 bases and J by 4 bases, with 19 bases between. CDR1 is LGHNA and CDR2 is YNFKEQ in the germline V gene. For the CDR3, the DNA is TGTGCCAGCAGCCCAGGGGACACCCATGGTCCCTATGGCTACACCTTC. It yields the protein CASSPGDTHGPYGYTF.

The chain links TRBV7-2 to TRBJ2-3; D not resolved. The germline V gene has CDR1 SGHTA and CDR2 FQGNSA. The CDR3 loop spans 11 amino acids. V was cut by 4 bases and J by 11 bases, with 10 bases left in between. The CDR3 loop is CASSSKYEQYF. In DNA form, the CDR3 reads TGTGCCAGCAGCTCTAAGTATGAGCAGTATTTT.

The chain carries TRBV7-9 and TRBJ1-4; tentative D call: TRBD1 (6 bases). This CDR3 is 15 amino acids long. V lost 7 bases and J lost 3, with 15 bases in between. Germline CDR1 reads SEHNR; CDR2 reads FQNEAQ (reference sequence). DNA of the CDR3: TGTGCCAGCACCCTAGGGGGGCAGGCTAATGAAAAACTGTTTTTT. Translated: CASTLGGQANEKLFF.

As for this clone: The junction differs from germline at one of its ends, possibly a read error. The chain couples TRBV6-1 to TRBJ1-3; tentative D call: TRBD1 (5 bases). The germline V gene encodes CDR1 MNHNS and CDR2 SASEGT. CDR3 length: 13 residues. The CDR3 region has the DNA TGTGCCAGCAAAGGGGACCGGGGAAGCACCATATATTTT. Protein product: CASKGDRGSTIYF.

CDR3 nucleotides: TGCGCCAGCAGCTTGGGGACTTTTCGGGAGCAGTTCTTC. It translates to CASSLGTFREQFF. The chain employs TRBV5-1 and TRBJ2-1; maybe TRBD2 (5 bases). The germline V gene has CDR1 SGHRS and CDR2 YFSETQ. This CDR3 is 13 amino acids long. Trimming took off 0 bases at V and 10 bases at J, with 11 bases between the two ends.